This T cell receptor beta chain is drawn from a study of tissue T cells after allogeneic stem cell transplantation. The protocol was immunoSEQ multiplex PCR, while the TCRdb copy is restricted to in-frame clones and leaves out a portion. The table shows about 26,000 clones, with 91% occurring only once. This CDR3 region has 16 residues. CDR1 is LGHDT, CDR2 YNNKEL, per germline (reference sequence). J lost 5 bases, V lost 1 base, and 8 bases had no gene match. This receptor was obtained from a male donor at least 60 years old who later had graft-versus-host disease after an allogeneic stem cell transplant. The sequencing here drew on blood, taken before transplantation. V gene TRBV3-1 (or the pseudogene TRBV3-2) combines with J gene TRBJ2-7; 10 bases are a match to TRBD1. In DNA form, the CDR3 reads TGTGCCAGCAGCCAAGGGATTCCGGGACAGGGGAACGAGCAGTACTTC. The encoded protein is CASSQGIPGQGNEQYF.